The source of this T cell receptor (beta chain) is a study of T cells in Graves' hyperthyroidism and ophthalmopathy. The source material, RNA transcripts, was used to amplify TCR beta CDR3 regions. HTBI primers were used for first-round RT-PCR of the TCR CDR3. TCRdb re-called the multiplex PCR reads through MiXCR, storing one row per CDR3 protein. The sample holds about 520,000 distinct CDR3 sequences; under 25% are singletons and the top ten take about 30%. Study-wide results and limits: Most expanded thyroid clonotypes above 0.001 recurred in blood.

In this sample, this clonotype turned up many times. Its antigen remains unknown. Trimming cost V 6 bases and J 2 bases; bases outside gene matches: 10. The CDR3 contains 16 residues. From germline, CDR1 is LNHDA and CDR2 SQIVND (reference sequence). The clonotype was recovered from a man aged 18 to 29 with Graves' hyperthyroidism. The sequencing input was blood. This chain joins TRBV19 and TRBJ1-3; TRBD1 matches at 7 bases. The CDR3, as DNA: TGTGCCAGTAGAAGAAAAAAACAGGGGACTGGAAACACCATATATTTT. This encodes CASRRKKQGTGNTIYF.